This TCR beta chain was sequenced in a study of blood T cells in healthy people across ages. Across the whole study: There was about one barcoded beta molecule captured by template switching per two T cells. Notes on the study in general: Observed TCR beta diversity showed a strong correlation with the percentage of naive T cells as measured by flow cytometry. TCR beta diversity per million T cells fell roughly linearly with age.

A second about 7 to 12 cycle PCR used barcoded and J-beta primers. TCRdb processed the 5' RACE reads anew with MiXCR; each CDR3 protein has one entry. Of about 730,000 distinct CDR3 sequences detected, roughly two fifths appear once; the ten largest clones hold 20% to 25%. Healthy Caucasians from Russia aged roughly 6 to 90 served as donors. This clonotype was seen only a few times. Its antigen is not known. The sequence was obtained from a woman in her fifties or sixties in good health. The source material was blood.

CDR3 loop: CASSLELAGGPTYNEQFF. CDR3 DNA sequence: TGCGCCAGCAGCTTGGAACTAGCGGGGGGACCGACTTACAATGAGCAGTTCTTC. The chain recombines TRBV5-1 with TRBJ2-1; TRBD2 matches 12 bases. CDR3 length: 18 residues. Germline V gene lookup returns CDR1 SGHRS and CDR2 YFSETQ. Germline trimming cut 0 bases from V and 4 bases from J; bases unmatched to any gene: 8.